This T cell receptor beta chain stems from a study of blood T cell repertoires in COVID-19. Study summary: Italy, Spain and the United States were the sources of the convalescent and acute COVID-19 samples.

Original analysis: Estimates of nucleated cell counts were drawn from the amplification of reference gene primers. Produced via immunoSEQ multiplex PCR; TCRdb's table is partial and in-frame only. V, J and clone size were drawn from that table, and D and trimming were deduced from the DNA. The sample includes 75,000 to 85,000 clones, approximately 89% seen only once; the top ten take under 6.5%. The specimen was peripheral blood. The TCR was taken from a man in his forties or fifties with active COVID-19.

In DNA, the CDR3 is TGTGCCAGCAGCCAAGAACTACAGGCGAGCACAGATACGCAGTATTTT. Translated, it gives CASSQELQASTDTQYF. V is TRBV4-2 and J is TRBJ2-3; the D gene is possibly TRBD1 (5 bases). The CDR3 covers 16 residues. V was clipped by 0 bases and J by 0 bases, with 10 bases between them. Looked up from germline, CDR1 is LGHNA and CDR2 is YNFKEQ.